This T cell receptor beta chain appears in the sequencing data of a study of blood T cell repertoires in COVID-19. Repertoires were generated with immunoSEQ multiplex PCR, while TCRdb's copy carries only in-frame clones and drops some. The sample lists roughly 250,000 clones, 88% occurring once. Across over 20 US areas, participants ranged in age from about 18 to 90 years. Trimming removed 3 bases from V and 0 bases from J, with 12 bases in between. The CDR3 extends over 16 amino acids. Germline V CDR1 and CDR2: SGHTA, FQGNSA. This clonotype was sampled from a woman aged 40 to 49 with acute COVID-19. Sample: PBMCs or T cells enriched from blood (not recorded which). The gene calls are TRBV7-2 and TRBJ2-1, with D maybe TRBD2 (6 bases). The CDR3 loop reads CASSLGFGSSYNEQFF. The CDR3 DNA sequence: TGTGCCAGCAGCTTGGGGTTCGGGAGCTCCTACAATGAGCAGTTCTTC.